This record covers a single T cell receptor (beta chain). Its antigen is unknown. No base quality information exists; no much larger clone differs at one position. The CDR1 and CDR2 encoded by the germline V gene (reference sequence) are MNHEY and SMNVEV. The CDR3 contains 13 residues, cysteine and phenylalanine counted. The kept DNA is CDR3 alone, 39 bases in frame from the first base. Relative to germline, V is 5 bases shorter and J is 10 bases shorter, with 17 bases between their ends. This specimen comes from a study of early T cells in non-severe SARS-CoV-2 infection (dated by TCRdb to 2020 to 2023). Study-wide context: TCR sequencing used bulk RNA from unsorted whole blood, so alpha and beta chains could not be paired.

The paper as a whole reports these results and caveats: VDJdb matching was skewed toward anti-spike CD8 responses and likely underestimated virus-specific expansions by missing private and CD4 specificities.

This was a case-control study nested in a cohort of healthcare workers in London, UK, who had nasopharyngeal swab PCR tests and blood samples taken every week. Healthcare workers were recruited between 23 and 31 March 2020, during the week of the UK lockdown, and were followed weekly for up to roughly 15 weeks. The method was 5' RACE. The instrument given in TCRdb is NextSeq 500. In the TCR library protocol, unique molecular identifiers were attached to individual cDNA molecules to correct for PCR bias and sequencing error. Both TCR alpha and beta chains were sequenced, and tight co-correlation was observed between alpha and beta sequence abundances in each sample. On the study's bioinformatics: Decombinator V4 was used to perform V gene, J gene and CDR3 annotation of TCR sequences. TCRs were defined as expanded if a significant change between any two time points was detected under a Poisson model with p below 0.0001. TCR abundances were normalised to the total number of TCRs sequenced in each sample and reported as counts per million. MAIT TCRs were defined by TRAV1-2 paired with TRAJ12, TRAJ20 or TRAJ33, and iNKT TCRs by TRAV10 paired with TRAJ18. VDJdb, accessed on 1 November 2021, was searched for TCRs annotated for CMV, EBV and SARS-CoV-2, and TCRs annotated for more than one antigen were excluded. The public sequencing data were trimmed at Q25 with fastp and processed into clonotypes with MiXCR by TCRdb, which kept only in-frame beta chains. Merged by CDR3 protein, the rows form single entries marked with the most common genes and DNA. The V and J calls, along with clone size, are taken from TCRdb and not from the paper's own processing. The sample table shows 65,000 to 85,000 distinct CDR3 sequences, and 15% to 19% are seen once. Of the sample, more than 10% is held by the ten largest clones.

The TCR originated in an adult who was a healthcare worker with PCR-confirmed SARS-CoV-2 infection or an uninfected control (not recorded which). The chain links TRBV27 with TRBJ1-1; there is no confident call for the D gene. The sequencing input was whole blood. The CDR3 region has the sequence CASSDGLPRGAFF. The DNA sequence follows: TGTGCCAGCAGTGACGGACTTCCCCGGGGAGCTTTCTTT.